A selection of T cell receptor beta chains follows, all from one sample in a study of T cell responses to AZD1222 COVID-19 vaccine. Sequencing used immunoSEQ multiplex PCR; TCRdb keeps in-frame clones, though not all of them. The profile shows some 140,000 clones, about 90% of them singletons. The sample in question was peripheral blood, obtained on day 0 of AZD1222 vaccination. The receptors shown here come from an adult in good health. CDR3s include the opening cysteine and the closing phenylalanine or tryptophan. A D gene is named only where the DNA matches it firmly. Expanded clones get a size class; other rows say once, few or many, or leave the size out.

v_call,clone_size,d_call,j_call,cdr3_nt,cdr3_aa
TRBV6-2/TRBV6-3,-,TRBD1,TRBJ1-5,TGTGCCAGCAGTTACGCAGGGGGCGGCAATCAGCCCCAGCATTTT,CASSYAGGGNQPQHF
TRBV7-2,once,TRBD1,TRBJ1-2,TGTGCCAGCAGCTTAAAGGGGACAGGGGGATCAGGCTACACCTTC,CASSLKGTGGSGYTF
TRBV12-3/TRBV12-4,-,-,TRBJ1-5,TGTGCCAGCGCTTTAGGGCTTAATCAGCCCCAGCATTTT,CASALGLNQPQHF
TRBV11-3,-,-,TRBJ2-7,TGTGCCAGCAGCCGACGGACCTACGAGCAGTACTTC,CASSRRTYEQYF
TRBV27,-,-,TRBJ1-5,TGTGCCAGCAGGGCCGGACGGAGGGATCAGCCCCAGCATTTT,CASRAGRRDQPQHF
TRBV27,-,-,TRBJ1-2,TGTGCCAGCAGTTTAAACCAATGGGGTGACTATGGCTACACCTTC,CASSLNQWGDYGYTF
TRBV30,-,TRBD2,TRBJ2-3,TGTGCCAGAGGGGGTAGCGGGAGGACAGATACGCAGTATTTT,CARGGSGRTDTQYF
TRBV2,-,TRBD1,TRBJ1-4,TGTGCCAGCAGTGACCCGTTAGACAGGGGCTATGAAAAACTGTTTTTT,CASSDPLDRGYEKLFF
TRBV9,-,TRBD2,TRBJ2-5,TGTGCCAGCAGCCCCCGACTAGCGGTACTCCAAGAGACCCAGTACTTC,CASSPRLAVLQETQYF
TRBV12-3/TRBV12-4,-,TRBD1,TRBJ2-7,TGTGCCAGCAGGCTGGGACAGGGCTACGAGCAGTACTTC,CASRLGQGYEQYF
TRBV24-1,-,-,TRBJ1-4,TGTGCCACCAGTGATTTCGCAGACCGGAATGAAAAACTGTTTTTT,CATSDFADRNEKLFF
TRBV30,-,-,TRBJ1-2,TGTGCCTGGAGTGTAAGTGGAGTGGGCTACACCTTC,CAWSVSGVGYTF
TRBV5-4,-,TRBD2,TRBJ2-7,TGTGCCAGCAGCTTCGGGCTAGCGGGAGGGTCCGGCCTCTCCTACGAGCAGTACTTC,CASSFGLAGGSGLSYEQYF
TRBV4-1,few,-,TRBJ2-7,TGCGCCAGCAGCCAAGAATTGGGAGGCAGAACCTACGAGCAGTACTTC,CASSQELGGRTYEQYF
TRBV19,-,-,TRBJ1-5,TGTGCCAGTAGCCAGGGCTTCAGCAATCAGCCCCAGCATTTT,CASSQGFSNQPQHF
TRBV2,-,-,TRBJ2-3,TGTGCCAGCAGCTTAAATTGGAGGGGCACAGTCACAGATACGCAGTATTTT,CASSLNWRGTVTDTQYF
TRBV27,-,-,TRBJ2-6,TGTGCCAGCAAAGCCTATTCTGGGGCCAACGTCCTGACTTTC,CASKAYSGANVLTF
TRBV12-5,-,-,TRBJ1-1,TGTGCTAGTGGTTTGACACCGGGACTGAACACTGAAGCTTTCTTT,CASGLTPGLNTEAFF
TRBV28,once,-,TRBJ1-6,TGTGCCAGCAGTGGGGGGGGAGACAATTCACCCCTCCACTTT,CASSGGGDNSPLHF
TRBV6-2/TRBV6-3,-,-,TRBJ1-5,TGTGCCAGCAGTTCGTCCCGCGCCTTGGGGAGCAGCAATCAGCCCCAGCATTTT,CASSSSRALGSSNQPQHF
TRBV28,-,-,TRBJ1-2,TGTGCCAGCAGTTTTAGTGGAGGGGGAAGATATGGCTACACCTTC,CASSFSGGGRYGYTF
TRBV4-1,-,-,TRBJ2-3,TGCGCCACGAAGGGGTCCCGCACAGATACGCAGTATTTT,CATKGSRTDTQYF
TRBV27,-,-,TRBJ1-2,TGTGCCAGCAGTCCGGGACTGGTCCATGGCTACACCTTC,CASSPGLVHGYTF
TRBV11-2,-,-,TRBJ2-7,TGTGCCAGCAGCTTATTAGGGTACGAGCAGTACTTC,CASSLLGYEQYF
TRBV29-1,-,-,TRBJ1-2,TGCAGCGTTGGGCGGGACATCACCACCCTTAACTATGGCTACACCTTC,CSVGRDITTLNYGYTF
TRBV4-3,-,-,TRBJ1-2,TGCGCCAGCAGCCAAGATCGGGGGTGGGACTATGGCTACACCTTC,CASSQDRGWDYGYTF